The clone carrying this T cell receptor (beta chain) was seen at least ten times. Germline trimming cut 2 bases from V and 8 bases from J; bases unmatched to any gene: 14. This CDR3 is built from 19 residues. Germline V gene lookup returns CDR1 LGHNA and CDR2 YSLEER. TCRdb independently ran MiXCR on the RT-PCR reads; one entry per CDR3 protein. Of 550,000 to 750,000 distinct CDR3 sequences in the sample, approximately 15% are singletons; the top ten hold 3.6%. The clonotype originates from a female donor in good health, serving as a healthy control. The sample taken for sequencing was memory CD4+ T cells from blood. The genes are TRBV4-3 and TRBJ2-1; TRBD2 matches at 14 bases. DNA of the CDR3: TGCGCCAGCAGCCAAAACCTTATAGGGGGACTAGCGGGAGTGGATGAGCAGTTCTTC. Protein sequence: CASSQNLIGGLAGVDEQFF.